This TCR beta chain was identified in a study of T cells in Graves' hyperthyroidism and ophthalmopathy. About the research overall: Once the initial diagnosis was made, peripheral blood was obtained before any treatment.

Concerning this clonotype itself: Antigen unknown.

Over 18 months, lack of ophthalmopathy progression marked Graves' hyperthyroidism as stable. There were TCR beta CDR3 regions amplified from RNA transcripts. Researchers ran a first-round RT-PCR on the TCR CDR3 using the HTBI primer set. TCRdb re-called the multiplex PCR reads through MiXCR, storing one row per CDR3 protein. The sample yields roughly 710,000 distinct CDR3 sequences, over 35% seen once. Study observations and caveats: Most thyroid clonotypes expanded above 0.001 appeared in blood too.

The sequencing input was blood. The sequence came from a woman between 40 and 55 years old with Graves' hyperthyroidism.

This CDR3 is CSARDRWAGDGTGELFF. In DNA form, the CDR3 reads TGCAGTGCTAGAGATCGTTGGGCGGGAGACGGAACCGGGGAGCTGTTTTTT. The chain links TRBV20-1 to TRBJ2-2; the match to TRBD2 covers 7 bases. Germline V gene lookup returns CDR1 DFQATT and CDR2 SNEGSKA (reference sequence). J lost 5 bases, V lost 0 bases, and 12 bases had no gene match. This CDR3 contains 17 residues.